One and the same sample provided the 11 T cell receptor beta chains below, sequenced in a study of shared clonotypes between healthy human individuals. Measured with immunoSEQ multiplex PCR; TCRdb has only the in-frame clones, and not every one. The sample lists hundreds of thousands of clones, about 96% seen once, with 0.06% in the top ten. The sequenced sample was naive CD4+ T cells sorted from blood. Documented subset: CD45RA+ positively selected. These receptors originate from a woman aged 30 to 39 in good health.

V and J are TRBV14 and TRBJ2-5; D gene uncertain. The last part of the DNA fits TRBJ2-7 better; the J call may be wrong. CDR3 length: 12 residues. CDR1 and CDR2 from the germline V gene are SGHDN and FVKESK. DNA for the CDR3: TGTGCCAGCAGCCGCGTGCCCTACGAGCAGTACTTC. The encoded protein is CASSRVPYEQYF.

This chain joins TRBV5-1 and TRBJ2-7, with D tentatively TRBD2 (5 bases). This CDR3 region has 16 residues. Germline assignment: CDR1 SGHRS and CDR2 YFSETQ. V lost 0 bases and J 0 bases, leaving 13 bases between the germline ends. DNA for the CDR3: TGCGCCAGCAGCTTGGGCCCCAGCGGTAGCTCCTACGAGCAGTACTTC. Encoded protein: CASSLGPSGSSYEQYF.

This sequence joins TRBV6-5 and TRBJ2-7, with D unresolved. The CDR3 loop spans 14 amino acids. Germline values: CDR1 MNHEY, CDR2 SVGAGI. V was cut by 2 bases and J by 3 bases, with 11 bases left in between. The CDR3 DNA reads as TGTGCCAGCAGTTACGGGCGGACGATCTACGAGCAGTACTTC. It translates to CASSYGRTIYEQYF.

CDR3 in amino acids: CASSLEPGGELFF. DNA of the CDR3: TGTGCCAGCAGCTTAGAGCCGGGCGGGGAGCTGTTTTTT. V is TRBV11-3 and J is TRBJ2-2; D gene unclear. In germline, CDR1 is SGHNT, CDR2 YENEEA. CDR3 length equals 13 residues. V shed 0 bases and J shed 7 bases, with 6 bases lying between them.

The rearrangement links TRBV29-1 to TRBJ1-3; D unclear. Germline V gene sequence: CDR1 SQVTM, CDR2 ANQGSEA. The ends were cut back, 6 bases at V and 2 bases at J, with 17 bases in the middle. This CDR3 contains 15 residues. Here the CDR3 DNA reads TGCAGCGTCCAAGGGCTTCTCGCCGCTGGAAACACCATATATTTT. As protein: CSVQGLLAAGNTIYF.

The rearrangement joins TRBV19 to TRBJ2-3; 9 bases agree with TRBD2. The CDR3 is 16 residues long. Trimming cost V 5 bases and J 4 bases; bases outside gene matches: 10. Per germline, CDR1 LNHDA and CDR2 SQIVND (reference sequence). CDR3 bases: TGTGCCAGTAGTCTCCAGGGACTAGCCTGGGCAGATACGCAGTATTTT. This gives the protein CASSLQGLAWADTQYF. Looking up the rest from reference TRBV19 and TRBJ2-3 gives the full variable domain: DGGITQSPKYLFRKEGQNVTLSCEQNLNHDAMYWYRQDPGQGLRLIYYSQIVNDFQKGDIAEGYSVSREKKESFPLTVTSAQKNPTAFYLCASSLQGLAWADTQYFGPGTRLTVL.

This chain joins TRBV7-9 and TRBJ2-5, with 7 bases matching TRBD1. Germline values: CDR1 SEHNR, CDR2 FQNEAQ (reference sequence). V lost 6 bases and J lost 4; bases outside the gene matches: 5. The CDR3 has 13 amino acids. CDR3: CASRHRQGETQYF. The CDR3 DNA is TGTGCCAGCAGACACCGACAGGGAGAGACCCAGTACTTC.

The rearrangement uses TRBV28 and TRBJ2-7; 11 bases are shared with TRBD2. CDR1 is MDHEN and CDR2 is SYDVKM in the germline V gene. J was trimmed by 1 base and V by 3 bases; bases with no gene match: 8. This CDR3 is 17 amino acids long. CDR3 in amino acids: CASSFRTGTSGSYEQYF. For the CDR3, the DNA is TGTGCCAGCAGTTTTCGTACCGGGACTAGCGGATCCTACGAGCAGTACTTC.

The V call is TRBV4-1, the J call TRBJ2-2; D uncertain. The CDR3 is 17 amino acids. Looked up from germline, CDR1 is MGHRA and CDR2 is YSYEKL. The V end lost 4 bases, the J end lost 0 bases, and 15 bases lay between the germline ends. DNA of the CDR3: TGCGCCAGCAGCCTCTTTTCGGGTACTTCGAACACCGGGGAGCTGTTTTTT. This encodes CASSLFSGTSNTGELFF.

The chain combines TRBV18 with TRBJ2-3, with D hard to call. The CDR3 is made up of 18 amino acids. Germline lookup yields CDR1 KGHSH and CDR2 LQKENI. Trimming pared 0 bases from V and 2 bases from J, leaving 18 bases between. CDR3 amino acids: CASSPPSSGGSPTDTQYF. The CDR3 DNA follows: TGTGCCAGCTCACCACCTTCAAGTGGCGGAAGCCCCACAGATACGCAGTATTTT.

This chain uses TRBV20-1 with TRBJ2-1; D gene uncertain. This CDR3 is 10 amino acids long. Looked up from germline, CDR1 is DFQATT and CDR2 is SNEGSKA (reference sequence). The V and J ends lost 2 bases and 10 bases respectively, with 6 bases between them. CDR3 region: CSARISEQFF. For the CDR3, the DNA is TGCAGTGCTAGAATTTCAGAGCAGTTCTTC.